A single sample gave rise to the 13 T cell receptor beta chains below, sequenced in a study of cytomegalovirus exposure and HLA in healthy donors. The PCR made use of 60 Vbeta and 13 Jbeta primers. Sequenced by immunoSEQ multiplex PCR; TCRdb stores in-frame clones only, minus some. In the table there are roughly 130,000 clones, less than 75% of which are singletons. The sample consisted of PBMCs. The receptors shown here come from a woman in her forties in good health and CMV-seropositive.

This sequence joins TRBV6-6 and TRBJ1-1; no reliable D call. V was pared by 7 bases and J by 0 bases, with 15 bases between. The CDR3 is 15 residues long. Germline values: CDR1 MNHNY, CDR2 SVGAGI (reference sequence). The CDR3, as DNA: TGTGCCAGCATTCAATCCTGGGCAGTGAACACTGAAGCTTTCTTT. This gives the protein CASIQSWAVNTEAFF.

The chain links TRBV15 to TRBJ2-7; TRBD2 agrees at 11 bases. The CDR3 length is 15 residues. Per germline, CDR1 LNHNV and CDR2 YYDKDF (reference sequence). Losses at the gene ends were 0 bases for V and 4 bases for J; bases not matched to a gene: 2. The CDR3: CATSREGTSGYEQYF. The CDR3 bases are TGTGCCACCAGCAGAGAGGGGACTAGCGGTTACGAGCAGTACTTC. Full variable domain (missing parts from reference TRBV15 and TRBJ2-7): DAMVIQNPRYQVTQFGKPVTLSCSQTLNHNVMYWYQQKSSQAPKLLFHYYDKDFNNEADTPDNFQSRRPNTSFCFLDIRSPGLGDTAMYLCATSREGTSGYEQYFGPGTRLTVT.

This clone was seen only once. The chain couples TRBV7-2 to TRBJ1-3; TRBD1 aligns across 7 bases. V lost 7 bases and J lost 2; bases outside the gene matches: 2. The CDR3 totals 13 residues. Germline lookup yields CDR1 SGHTA and CDR2 FQGNSA. The CDR3 loop reads CASIQGAGNTIYF. CDR3 coding DNA: TGTGCCAGCATCCAGGGGGCTGGAAACACCATATATTTT.

This clone was observed a single time. The chain recombines TRBV28 with TRBJ2-3, with unresolved D. Germline V gene sequence: CDR1 MDHEN, CDR2 SYDVKM. Trimming removed 4 bases from V and 6 bases from J, with 11 bases in between. This CDR3 region has 13 residues. The CDR3 protein is CASSSPPGDTQYF. CDR3 coding DNA: TGTGCCAGCAGTTCTCCCCCCGGGGATACGCAGTATTTT.

This clone was observed once. The chain combines TRBV2 with TRBJ2-1, with TRBD2 as a possible D gene (5 bases). Trimming shortened V by 8 bases and J by 6 bases, and 8 bases separated the two germline ends. CDR1 SNHLY and CDR2 FYNNEI come from the germline V gene. CDR3 length: 11 amino acids. CDR3 residues: CASGSFNEQFF. The CDR3 region has the DNA TGTGCCAGCGGGAGCTTCAATGAGCAGTTCTTC.

V usage is TRBV7-9 and J usage is TRBJ1-2; D may be TRBD1 (6 bases). There are 13 residues in the CDR3. Germline V gives CDR1 SEHNR, CDR2 FQNEAQ (reference sequence). V dropped 5 bases and J dropped 7 bases, with 14 bases sitting between them. The CDR3 reads CASSQGLGGGYTF. The CDR3 coding sequence is TGTGCCAGCAGCCAAGGCCTAGGGGGTGGCTACACCTTC. The entire variable domain, with the rest obtained from reference TRBV7-9 and TRBJ1-2, is as follows: DTGVSQNPRHKITKRGQNVTFRCDPISEHNRLYWYRQTLGQGPEFLTYFQNEAQLEKSRLLSDRFSAERPKGSFSTLEIQRTEQGDSAMYLCASSQGLGGGYTFGSGTRLTVV.

This CDR3 is CASSPSGTSGRGNEQFF. The CDR3 bases are TGTGCCAGCTCACCTTCGGGGACTAGCGGGAGAGGGAATGAGCAGTTCTTC. The rearrangement joins TRBV18 to TRBJ2-1, with 14 bases lining up with TRBD2. The CDR3 is made up of 17 amino acids. V lost 3 bases to trimming and J lost 7 bases; unmatched junction nucleotides: 8. The germline CDR1 and CDR2 sequences are KGHSH and LQKENI.

The genes are TRBV28 and TRBJ2-3, with 9 bases lining up with TRBD1. The germline CDR1 and CDR2 sequences are MDHEN and SYDVKM. The trim removed 2 bases at V and 4 bases at J, leaving 7 bases unmatched. The CDR3 has 16 amino acids. CDR3 in amino acids: CASSLGGTGLADTQYF. The CDR3 nucleotides are TGTGCCAGCAGTTTAGGGGGGACAGGGTTAGCAGATACGCAGTATTTT.

The rearrangement links TRBV19 to TRBJ2-5, with D tentatively TRBD2 (6 bases). Judging by the DNA end, TRBJ2-7 fits better; the J call may be wrong. The CDR3 sequence is 13 residues long. Germline V lookup: CDR1 LNHDA, CDR2 SQIVND (reference sequence). CDR3 amino acids: CASSIRGTGEQYF. The CDR3 region has the DNA TGTGCCAGTAGTATTCGCGGGACCGGCGAGCAGTACTTC.

The genes are TRBV29-1 and TRBJ2-7; D is perhaps TRBD2 (6 bases). The CDR3 is 13 amino acids. Trimming took off 3 bases at V and 5 bases at J, with 14 bases between the two ends. In germline, CDR1 is SQVTM, CDR2 ANQGSEA. In DNA form, the CDR3 reads TGCAGCGTTGACCCCGGGAGTGCGGACGAGCAGTACTTC. Protein product: CSVDPGSADEQYF.

The rearrangement joins TRBV9 to TRBJ2-7; 8 nucleotides align to TRBD2. CDR1 is SGDLS and CDR2 is YYNGEE in the germline V gene. The CDR3 consists of 16 residues. V was clipped by 3 bases and J by 0 bases; unmatched bases: 8. The chain's CDR3 is CASSAGGSGISYEQYF. The CDR3, as DNA: TGTGCCAGCAGCGCCGGGGGTAGCGGGATCTCCTACGAGCAGTACTTC.

CDR3 nucleotide sequence: TGTGCCAGTAGTATAGCAGCGGCAAACTACGAGCAGTACTTC. This encodes CASSIAAANYEQYF. V and J are TRBV19 and TRBJ2-7; D is perhaps TRBD2 (5 bases). The germline V and J ends were trimmed by 1 base and 3 bases, with 10 bases remaining between them. Germline assignment: CDR1 LNHDA and CDR2 SQIVND (reference sequence). This CDR3 is 14 amino acids long.

The J gene is TRBJ1-2, the V gene TRBV28; D not certain. V shed 1 base and J shed 5 bases, with 14 bases lying between them. Per the germline V gene, CDR1 is MDHEN and CDR2 is SYDVKM. The CDR3 contains 15 residues. CDR3 loop: CASSLLAARSYGYTF. The CDR3 bases are TGTGCCAGCAGTTTATTAGCTGCCCGGTCTTATGGCTACACCTTC.